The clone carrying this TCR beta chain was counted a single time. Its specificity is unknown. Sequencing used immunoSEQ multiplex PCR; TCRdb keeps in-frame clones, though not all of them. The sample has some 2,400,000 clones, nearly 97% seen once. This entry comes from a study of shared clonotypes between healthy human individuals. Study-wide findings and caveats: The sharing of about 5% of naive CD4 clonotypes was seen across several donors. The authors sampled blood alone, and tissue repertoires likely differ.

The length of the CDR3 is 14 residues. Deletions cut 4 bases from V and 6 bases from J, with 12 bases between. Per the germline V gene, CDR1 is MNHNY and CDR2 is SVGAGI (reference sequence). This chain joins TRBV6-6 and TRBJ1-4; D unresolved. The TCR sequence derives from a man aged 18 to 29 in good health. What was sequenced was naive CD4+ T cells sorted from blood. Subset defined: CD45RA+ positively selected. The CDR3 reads CASSFEIPDEKLFF. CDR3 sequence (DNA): TGTGCCAGCAGTTTTGAGATTCCGGATGAAAAACTGTTTTTT.